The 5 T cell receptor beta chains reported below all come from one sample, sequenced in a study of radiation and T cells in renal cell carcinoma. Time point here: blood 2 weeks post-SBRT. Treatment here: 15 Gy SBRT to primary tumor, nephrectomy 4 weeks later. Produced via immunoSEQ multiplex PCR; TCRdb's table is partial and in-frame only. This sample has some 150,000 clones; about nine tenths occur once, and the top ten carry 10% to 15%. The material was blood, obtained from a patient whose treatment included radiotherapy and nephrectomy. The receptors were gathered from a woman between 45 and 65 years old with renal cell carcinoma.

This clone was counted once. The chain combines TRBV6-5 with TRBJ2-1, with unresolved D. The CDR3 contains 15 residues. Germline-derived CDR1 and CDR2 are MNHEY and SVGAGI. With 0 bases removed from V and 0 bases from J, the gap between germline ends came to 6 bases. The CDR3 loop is CASSYSGGSYNEQFF. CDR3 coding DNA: TGTGCCAGCAGTTACTCGGGTGGCTCCTACAATGAGCAGTTCTTC.

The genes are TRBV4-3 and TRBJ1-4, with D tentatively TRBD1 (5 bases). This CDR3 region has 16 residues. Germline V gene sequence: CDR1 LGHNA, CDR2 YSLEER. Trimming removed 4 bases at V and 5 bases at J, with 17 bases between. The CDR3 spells CASSLMPGTLNEKLFF. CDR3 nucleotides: TGCGCCAGCAGCCTAATGCCCGGGACTTTAAATGAAAAACTGTTTTTT.

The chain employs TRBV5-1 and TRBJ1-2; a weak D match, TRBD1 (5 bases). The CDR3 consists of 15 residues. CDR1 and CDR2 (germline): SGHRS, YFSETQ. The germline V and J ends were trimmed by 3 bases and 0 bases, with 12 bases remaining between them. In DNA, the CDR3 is TGCGCCAGCAGCTCGGGGGACGTAGCTAACTATGGCTACACCTTC. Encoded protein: CASSSGDVANYGYTF.

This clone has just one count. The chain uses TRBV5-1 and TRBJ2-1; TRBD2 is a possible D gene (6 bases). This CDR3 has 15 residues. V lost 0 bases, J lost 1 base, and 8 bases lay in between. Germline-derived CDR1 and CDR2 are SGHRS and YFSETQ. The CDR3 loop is CASSLDGGSYNEQFF. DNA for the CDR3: TGCGCCAGCAGCTTGGACGGGGGATCCTACAATGAGCAGTTCTTC.

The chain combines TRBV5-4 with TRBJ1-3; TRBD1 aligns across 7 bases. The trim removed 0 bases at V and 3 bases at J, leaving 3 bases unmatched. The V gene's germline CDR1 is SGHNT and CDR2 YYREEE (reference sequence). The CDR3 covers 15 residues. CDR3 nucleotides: TGTGCCAGCAGCTTGGACAGGGGAAATGGAAACACCATATATTTT. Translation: CASSLDRGNGNTIYF.